This is a list of T cell receptor beta chains from one sample in a study of blood T cells in healthy people across ages. TCRdb re-analysed the 5' RACE reads in MiXCR, keeping a single row per CDR3 protein. Here the sample spans about 1.4 million distinct CDR3 sequences, almost 60% being singletons. Sample: blood. These TCRs come from a man aged 18 to 29 in good health. Both conserved end residues are part of each CDR3. Fields, in order: D gene, V gene, J gene, clone size, CDR3 DNA, CDR3 protein. D genes are given only for firm matches. Rows may omit the clone size; those that give it use once, few, many or a size class.

d_gene: NA
v_gene: TRBV10-1
j_gene: TRBJ2-2
abundance: NA
CDR3nt: TGCGCCAGCAGTGAGACCAGGGGGAACACCGGGGAGCTGTTTTTT
CDR3aa: CASSETRGNTGELFF

d_gene: NA
v_gene: TRBV5-1
j_gene: TRBJ1-1
abundance: NA
CDR3nt: TGCGCCAGCAGCCCCACGGCAGGGGCGGGAGAAGCTTTCTTT
CDR3aa: CASSPTAGAGEAFF

d_gene: TRBD1
v_gene: TRBV5-1
j_gene: TRBJ1-4
abundance: NA
CDR3nt: TGCGCCAGCAGCTTCCGGGACAGCCATGAAAAACTGTTTTTT
CDR3aa: CASSFRDSHEKLFF

d_gene: NA
v_gene: TRBV10-3
j_gene: TRBJ1-2
abundance: NA
CDR3nt: TGTGCCATCAGGGACGGGTTTAACTATGGCTACACCTTC
CDR3aa: CAIRDGFNYGYTF

d_gene: NA
v_gene: TRBV6-5
j_gene: TRBJ2-5
abundance: few
CDR3nt: TGTGCCAGCAGTTCTGCCCCTAACCTGGGGGAGACCCAGTACTTC
CDR3aa: CASSSAPNLGETQYF

d_gene: NA
v_gene: TRBV27
j_gene: TRBJ2-7
abundance: few
CDR3nt: TGTGCCAGCAGTCCCGGAGGGTCCGCCTACGAGCAGTACTTC
CDR3aa: CASSPGGSAYEQYF

d_gene: NA
v_gene: TRBV12-3/TRBV12-4
j_gene: TRBJ2-2
abundance: NA
CDR3nt: TGTGCCAGCACCGAAGAGCCCGGGGAGCTGTTTTTT
CDR3aa: CASTEEPGELFF

d_gene: NA
v_gene: TRBV28
j_gene: TRBJ2-2
abundance: NA
CDR3nt: TGTGCCAGCAGTTTCCCTGGGACCTCCGGGACAGCGGGCGGGGAGCTGTTTTTT
CDR3aa: CASSFPGTSGTAGGELFF

d_gene: NA
v_gene: TRBV6-6
j_gene: TRBJ1-1
abundance: NA
CDR3nt: TGTGCCAGCACCTACGGGAGGGAAGCTTTCTTT
CDR3aa: CASTYGREAFF

d_gene: TRBD2
v_gene: TRBV20-1
j_gene: TRBJ2-1
abundance: NA
CDR3nt: TGCAGTGCTAGTCCAGTGGGGGGGAGCGGCTCCTACAATGAGCAGTTCTTC
CDR3aa: CSASPVGGSGSYNEQFF

d_gene: NA
v_gene: TRBV6-1
j_gene: TRBJ1-2
abundance: NA
CDR3nt: TGTGCCAGCAGTGGAACACAGTATGGCTACACCTTC
CDR3aa: CASSGTQYGYTF

d_gene: NA
v_gene: TRBV6-2/TRBV6-3
j_gene: TRBJ2-7
abundance: once
CDR3nt: TGTGCCAGCAGTTACTCGGCAGGGGTAATGTACGAGCAGTACTTC
CDR3aa: CASSYSAGVMYEQYF

d_gene: NA
v_gene: TRBV6-6
j_gene: TRBJ1-4
abundance: NA
CDR3nt: TGTGCCAGCAGTTACTCGAGGACCTCAGAAAAACTGTTTTTT
CDR3aa: CASSYSRTSEKLFF

d_gene: NA
v_gene: TRBV6-5
j_gene: TRBJ2-5
abundance: NA
CDR3nt: TGTGCCAGCAGTTACACCTCAGGGGTGTGGGAGACCCAGTACTTC
CDR3aa: CASSYTSGVWETQYF

d_gene: NA
v_gene: TRBV12-3/TRBV12-4
j_gene: TRBJ2-2
abundance: NA
CDR3nt: TGTGCCAGCAGTTTGGCGTCTACCGCCGGGGAGCTGTTTTTT
CDR3aa: CASSLASTAGELFF

d_gene: TRBD1
v_gene: TRBV20-1
j_gene: TRBJ1-5
abundance: NA
CDR3nt: TGCAGTGCGCAGGGACAGCCCTATAGCAATCAGCCCCAGCATTTT
CDR3aa: CSAQGQPYSNQPQHF

d_gene: NA
v_gene: TRBV7-2
j_gene: TRBJ1-2
abundance: NA
CDR3nt: TGTGCCAGCAGCTTAGCTAGTCTGACTGATAGGTACACCTTC
CDR3aa: CASSLASLTDRYTF

d_gene: NA
v_gene: TRBV4-1
j_gene: TRBJ2-1
abundance: NA
CDR3nt: TGCGCCAGCAGCCGAGCCCCGGTTGGCAGGGGAGGGAATGAGCAGTTCTTC
CDR3aa: CASSRAPVGRGGNEQFF

d_gene: NA
v_gene: TRBV29-1
j_gene: TRBJ1-4
abundance: NA
CDR3nt: TGCAGCGTTGAAGTCGGGTCAACTAATGAAAAACTGTTTTTT
CDR3aa: CSVEVGSTNEKLFF

d_gene: NA
v_gene: TRBV28
j_gene: TRBJ2-7
abundance: NA
CDR3nt: TGTGCCAGCAGTTTGTTCCGAGTCTCCGAGCAGTACTTC
CDR3aa: CASSLFRVSEQYF

d_gene: TRBD1
v_gene: TRBV29-1
j_gene: TRBJ1-2
abundance: once
CDR3nt: TGCAGCGTTGAAGTGCCAGGGGGCTACTATGGCTACACCTTC
CDR3aa: CSVEVPGGYYGYTF

d_gene: NA
v_gene: TRBV12-3/TRBV12-4
j_gene: TRBJ2-4
abundance: once
CDR3nt: TGTGCCAGCAGTGTAGCCGAAGAGTTAGACAAAAACATTCAGTACTTC
CDR3aa: CASSVAEELDKNIQYF

d_gene: NA
v_gene: TRBV10-3
j_gene: TRBJ1-1
abundance: NA
CDR3nt: TGTGCCATCAGAAGCCACAGAGACCGTGAAGCTTTCTTT
CDR3aa: CAIRSHRDREAFF

d_gene: TRBD1
v_gene: TRBV27
j_gene: TRBJ2-7
abundance: NA
CDR3nt: TGTGCCAGCAGTACCCGACAGGGGCGGGAATCGTACGAGCAGTACTTC
CDR3aa: CASSTRQGRESYEQYF

d_gene: NA
v_gene: TRBV20-1
j_gene: TRBJ2-6
abundance: few
CDR3nt: TGCAGTGCTTATATCTCTGGGGCCAACGTCCTGACTTTC
CDR3aa: CSAYISGANVLTF

d_gene: NA
v_gene: TRBV6-6
j_gene: TRBJ2-3
abundance: NA
CDR3nt: TGTGCCAGCAGGCAGAAGGGGGGGGATACGCAGTATTTT
CDR3aa: CASRQKGGDTQYF

d_gene: NA
v_gene: TRBV27
j_gene: TRBJ2-1
abundance: NA
CDR3nt: TGTGCCAGCAGTTTACGGGGGTTCCCGGACAATGAGCAGTTCTTC
CDR3aa: CASSLRGFPDNEQFF

d_gene: TRBD2
v_gene: TRBV11-1
j_gene: TRBJ2-7
abundance: many
CDR3nt: TGTGCCAGCAGCCCACGACTAGCGGGTGTCTACGAGCAGTACTTC
CDR3aa: CASSPRLAGVYEQYF

d_gene: NA
v_gene: TRBV7-9
j_gene: TRBJ2-5
abundance: NA
CDR3nt: TGTGCCAGCAGCTCGGAAATCCAAGAGACCCAGTACTTC
CDR3aa: CASSSEIQETQYF

d_gene: TRBD1
v_gene: TRBV6-2/TRBV6-3
j_gene: TRBJ2-7
abundance: NA
CDR3nt: TGTGCCAGCAGGGAAGGGACAGGGTTAAGCGAGCAGTACTTC
CDR3aa: CASREGTGLSEQYF

d_gene: TRBD1
v_gene: TRBV2
j_gene: TRBJ2-2
abundance: NA
CDR3nt: TGTGCCAGGACGACAGGGTCCACCGGGGAGCTGTTTTTT
CDR3aa: CARTTGSTGELFF

d_gene: NA
v_gene: TRBV7-2
j_gene: TRBJ1-2
abundance: NA
CDR3nt: TGTGCCAGCAGCTCAAGTCGGGTTGGCTACACCTTC
CDR3aa: CASSSSRVGYTF

d_gene: TRBD1
v_gene: TRBV7-2
j_gene: TRBJ1-2
abundance: few
CDR3nt: TGTGCCAGCAGCACCCGACAGGGGGGTGGCTACACCTTC
CDR3aa: CASSTRQGGGYTF

d_gene: NA
v_gene: TRBV4-1
j_gene: TRBJ2-4
abundance: few
CDR3nt: TGCGCCAGCAGCCAAGAACGAGGATCCGGGCCAAACATTCAGTACTTC
CDR3aa: CASSQERGSGPNIQYF

d_gene: NA
v_gene: TRBV7-2
j_gene: TRBJ1-2
abundance: NA
CDR3nt: TGTGCCAGCAGCGAAGCTACAAGTGTAGTAGCTAACTATGGCTACACCTTC
CDR3aa: CASSEATSVVANYGYTF

d_gene: NA
v_gene: TRBV12-3/TRBV12-4
j_gene: TRBJ2-7
abundance: NA
CDR3nt: TGTGCCAGCAGCGACGGGCTCATATACGAGCAGTACTTC
CDR3aa: CASSDGLIYEQYF

d_gene: TRBD2
v_gene: TRBV29-1
j_gene: TRBJ2-7
abundance: few
CDR3nt: TGCAGCGTTCCGGGACTAGCGGGATACGAGCAGTACTTC
CDR3aa: CSVPGLAGYEQYF

d_gene: NA
v_gene: TRBV7-2
j_gene: TRBJ2-4
abundance: NA
CDR3nt: TGTGCCAGCAGCTTAGCTGGACAACTCAAAAACATTCAGTACTTC
CDR3aa: CASSLAGQLKNIQYF

d_gene: TRBD2
v_gene: TRBV12-3/TRBV12-4
j_gene: TRBJ2-1
abundance: NA
CDR3nt: TGTGCCAGCAGTCTGGACCGGGAGGCCTACAATGAGCAGTTCTTC
CDR3aa: CASSLDREAYNEQFF

d_gene: TRBD2
v_gene: TRBV12-3/TRBV12-4
j_gene: TRBJ2-1
abundance: NA
CDR3nt: TGTGCCAGCAGTGGGCGGACTAGCGGTACTTACAATGAGCAGTTCTTC
CDR3aa: CASSGRTSGTYNEQFF

d_gene: NA
v_gene: TRBV3-1
j_gene: TRBJ2-1
abundance: few
CDR3nt: TGTGCCAGCCTGGGTGGCAATGAGCAGTTCTTC
CDR3aa: CASLGGNEQFF

d_gene: TRBD1
v_gene: TRBV7-2
j_gene: TRBJ1-4
abundance: NA
CDR3nt: TGTGCCAGCAGCGTAGACAGGGCTGAAAAACTGTTTTTT
CDR3aa: CASSVDRAEKLFF